This note documents a single T cell receptor (beta chain) sequence. Its antigen is currently unknown. The CDR3 loop spans 15 amino acids. The germline V gene encodes CDR1 MGHRA and CDR2 YSYEKL. TCRdb derives one entry per CDR3 protein from the 5' RACE reads, leaving out DNA. Here the sample table reports about 330,000 distinct CDR3 sequences. This entry belongs to a study of monozygotic twins with inflammatory bowel disease. General observations from the study: Nothing supported a single strong signal or clonotype that was associated with IBD.

Material for sequencing was blood. V and J are TRBV4-1 and TRBJ1-5. This TCR came from a human donor with ulcerative colitis or Crohn's disease, or a healthy co-twin of an affected twin (not recorded which). The chain's CDR3 is CASSQDPLAVQPQHF.